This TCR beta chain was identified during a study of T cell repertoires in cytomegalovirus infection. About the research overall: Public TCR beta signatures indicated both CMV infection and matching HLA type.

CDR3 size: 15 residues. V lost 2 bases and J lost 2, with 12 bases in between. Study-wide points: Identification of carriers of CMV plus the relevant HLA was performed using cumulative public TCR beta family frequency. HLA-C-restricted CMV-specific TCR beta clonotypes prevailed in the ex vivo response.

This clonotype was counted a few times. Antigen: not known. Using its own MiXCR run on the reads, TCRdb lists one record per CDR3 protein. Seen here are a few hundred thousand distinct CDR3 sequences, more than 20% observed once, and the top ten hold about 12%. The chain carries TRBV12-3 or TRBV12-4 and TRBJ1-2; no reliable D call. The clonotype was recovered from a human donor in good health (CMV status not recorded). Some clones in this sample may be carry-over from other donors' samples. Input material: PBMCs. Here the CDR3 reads CASSLSGQRNYGYTF. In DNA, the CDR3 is TGTGCCAGCAGTTTAAGTGGTCAAAGGAACTATGGCTACACCTTC.